This T cell receptor (beta chain) was retrieved from a study of blood T cells in healthy people across ages (dated by TCRdb to between 2014 and 2017). Regarding the research as a whole: Template switching captured roughly one uniquely barcoded TCR beta cDNA molecule per two T cells in model experiments. Using deep sequencing normalized with unique cDNA molecular identifiers, the study measured how TCR beta repertoire diversity changes with age. The donors were divided into four age groups: young (average around 16 years), middle-aged (roughly 42), aged (around 59) and long-lived (around 80). To avoid experimental bias, donors of different ages were randomly spread across the sequencing lanes. The study analyzed two additional independent replicas of 1 million unique cDNA reads from the same blood draw for two donors, one aged 18 to 30 and one aged 80 or older. The paper as a whole reports these results and caveats: As age increased, observed TCR beta diversity per million T cells dropped in a roughly linear way, and a significant reduction was already evident by age about 36. The CMV infection status of donors was not known, potentially confounding age-related changes in expanded clonotypes. The long-lived group showed more naive CD4+ T cells, fewer expanded clones and increased TCR diversity than the aged group, suggesting age selection. A strong correlation was found between observed TCR beta diversity and the percentage of naive T cells measured by flow cytometry. Because profiling used bulk unsorted PBMCs, naive and antigen-experienced compartments could not be compared conclusively. Estimates of total diversity from one million sequenced T cells were regarded as lower bounds and underestimates.

The roughly 39 donors, aged about 6 to 95 years, were systemically healthy Caucasian individuals from Russia. Each donor gave around 9.5 milliliters of peripheral blood, collected into EDTA-treated Vacutainer tubes. Ficoll-Paque density-gradient centrifugation was used to isolate PBMCs, with at least 6.5 million per sample. Trizol reagent was used to extract total RNA from the PBMCs, yielding at least 6 micrograms per sample. The percentages of naive CD45RAhigh/CD27high T cells were determined by flow cytometry on a PBMC aliquot from every donor. The CDR3 sequence holds 17 residues, the cysteine and phenylalanine included. This entry keeps only the CDR3 DNA: 51 bases, framed from base 1. According to the germline V gene (reference sequence), CDR1 reads MNHNY and CDR2 reads SVGAGI. For this chain, trimming is 6 bases at the V end and 0 bases at the J end, and the number of junction bases without a gene match is 11.

Library creation used 5' RACE. Sequenced using an Illumina HiSeq 2500. A second PCR of roughly 6 to 11 cycles was performed with a sample-barcoded 5' primer and a J-beta primer mix. Each TCR beta cDNA molecule received a unique molecular identifier from a template-switch 5' adaptor carrying 12 random nucleotides. Each sample yielded at least 2.5 million CDR3-containing paired-end reads. The Mint cDNA synthesis kit, primed by a TRBC-specific oligonucleotide, was used to synthesize first-strand cDNA from all RNA. Following uracil-DNA glycosylase treatment, a first 18-cycle PCR with universal primers M1SS and BC2_uni_R was performed on all cDNA. The authors' pipeline ran thus. Each sample was normalized by randomly selecting 1 million high-quality reads, each carrying a distinct molecular identifier. Instead of being binned into consensus sequences, reads that shared molecular identifiers were thrown out. MiTCR, with a Q25 quality threshold and the strictest error-elimination algorithm, was used for CDR3 identification, clonotype clustering and error correction. A nonparametric unseen species model using Euler transformation provided a lower-bound estimate of total TCR beta diversity. Starting from the raw public reads, TCRdb applied fastp trimming at Q25, assembled clones with MiXCR and retained in-frame beta chains. Each entry merges the rows of one CDR3 protein and shows their most common DNA and genes. None of the V and J calls come from the authors' own analysis; TCRdb made them. This sample has around 1.1 million distinct CDR3 sequences in its table, and 35% to 40% of those were observed once. Around 12% of the sample is taken by the ten largest.

A remark on this clonotype: This receptor's antigen is unknown. No base-level quality is on record; no much larger clone is a single base apart.

Sequencing input: blood. The origin of this receptor is a man aged 18 to 35 in good health. In this chain, TRBV6-6 is recombined with TRBJ2-3; TRBD2 lines up with 8 middle nucleotides. The CDR3 region reads CASSLPIAGTSTDTQYF. The DNA sequence follows: TGTGCCAGCAGCCTTCCTATAGCGGGGACAAGCACAGATACGCAGTATTTT.